Each of the 19 T cell receptor beta chains below was sequenced from the same sample in a study of blood T cell repertoires in COVID-19. Only in-frame clones appear in the TCRdb table, and some are missing; sequencing was by immunoSEQ multiplex PCR. The sample has 150,000 or so clones, 84% seen once. The source material was peripheral blood. The receptors come from a man aged 35-49 years who had recovered from COVID-19.

The CDR3 DNA reads as TGTGCCAGCAGGCCCGGGACAGGGAACACTGAGCAGTTCTTC. This codes for CASRPGTGNTEQFF. The chain is built from TRBV9 and TRBJ2-1; 9 bases fit TRBD1. The CDR3 length is 14 residues. The germline gives CDR1 SGDLS, CDR2 YYNGEE. Unmatched junction bases numbered 9, after V lost 5 bases and J lost 9 bases.

In DNA form, the CDR3 reads TGTGCCAGCAGTTCGAACGACAGGGGAAGTGGTGGCTACACCTTC. It yields the protein CASSSNDRGSGGYTF. V gene TRBV6-6 combines with J gene TRBJ1-2, with 8 bases lining up with TRBD1. Germline CDR1 reads MNHNY; CDR2 reads SVGAGI (reference sequence). The CDR3 extends over 15 amino acids. The ends lost 4 bases at V and 7 bases at J; junction bases unmatched: 11.

In nucleotides, the CDR3 is TGTGCCAGCAGTTATAGCGGGGGGAACACTGAAGCTTTCTTT. It codes for CASSYSGGNTEAFF. The V gene is TRBV7-8, the J gene TRBJ1-1; tentatively, D is TRBD1 (5 bases). The CDR3 spans 14 residues. Trimming left V 6 bases short and J 1 base short, with 12 bases between. The germline gives CDR1 SGHVS, CDR2 FQNEAQ.

This clone was detected once. V is TRBV5-8 and J is TRBJ1-5, with TRBD1 matching over 7 bases. V dropped 1 base and J dropped 6; count of bases not matched to a gene: 7. The CDR3 is 15 amino acids. The germline V gene has CDR1 SGHTS and CDR2 YDEGEE. The CDR3 sequence is CASSLWTGLSQPQHF. Here the CDR3 DNA reads TGTGCCAGCAGCTTGTGGACAGGCCTCAGTCAGCCCCAGCATTTT.

The chain has TRBV7-8 and TRBJ2-7; D unresolved. Germline CDR1 and CDR2: SGHVS and FQNEAQ. V was trimmed by 5 bases and J by 5 bases, leaving 10 bases between them. This CDR3 contains 12 residues. The CDR3 DNA follows: TGTGCCAGCAGCAGCACTTCCGACGAGCAGTACTTC. Its translation is CASSSTSDEQYF.

The CDR3 region has the DNA TGTGCCTGGAACCTGATTTCGACAGGAGAGACCCAGTACTTC. Translating it yields CAWNLISTGETQYF. The rearrangement links TRBV30 to TRBJ2-5, with a possible D match to TRBD1 (6 bases). This CDR3 contains 14 residues. Trimming took off 4 bases at V and 4 bases at J, with 16 bases between the two ends. In germline, CDR1 is GTSNPN, CDR2 SVGIG (reference sequence).

This clone was detected only once. This chain joins TRBV4-3 and TRBJ2-2; no clear D. Trimming took 1 base from V and 4 from J, leaving 4 bases between them. Germline V gene sequence: CDR1 LGHNA, CDR2 YSLEER. The CDR3 loop spans 13 amino acids. CDR3 bases: TGCGCCAGCAGCCAAGGGCCCACCGGGGAGCTGTTTTTT. Its translation is CASSQGPTGELFF.

The rearrangement uses TRBV13 and TRBJ1-2; 8 bases line up with TRBD1. Losses at the gene ends were 5 bases for V and 8 bases for J; bases not matched to a gene: 7. This CDR3 is 13 amino acids long. Germline V lookup: CDR1 PRHDT, CDR2 FYEKMQ (reference sequence). The CDR3 coding sequence is TGTGCCAGCAGCCTCGGGACAGGAAGCGGCTACACCTTC. Its translation: CASSLGTGSGYTF.

This chain uses TRBV4-3 with TRBJ2-1; 11 bases are shared with TRBD2. The germline V gene encodes CDR1 LGHNA and CDR2 YSLEER. The length of the CDR3 is 19 residues. J lost 0 bases, V lost 0 bases, and 7 bases had no gene match. As DNA, the CDR3 is TGCGCCAGCAGCCAAGACCCTAGCGGGGGGTATAGCTCCTACAATGAGCAGTTCTTC. Encoded protein: CASSQDPSGGYSSYNEQFF.

CDR3 loop: CASSPRGGLAGGEQYF. In DNA, the CDR3 is TGCGCCAGCAGCCCTAGGGGGGGACTAGCGGGAGGTGAGCAGTACTTC. The gene calls are TRBV5-1 and TRBJ2-7; 15 nucleotides line up with TRBD2. Germline CDR1 SGHRS, CDR2 YFSETQ. This CDR3 has 16 residues. Germline trimming cut 4 bases from V and 7 bases from J; bases unmatched to any gene: 9.

The rearrangement links TRBV28 to TRBJ2-1, with a weak D call TRBD1 (6 bases). Germline CDR1 is MDHEN and CDR2 is SYDVKM. The CDR3 sequence is 14 residues long. V dropped 1 base and J dropped 8 bases, with 12 bases sitting between them. In DNA, the CDR3 is TGTGCCAGCAGTTTATCCGGGAAGGGGGATGAGCAGTTCTTC. It translates to CASSLSGKGDEQFF.

J is TRBJ2-1 and V is TRBV11-3, with D maybe TRBD2 (7 bases). The CDR3 spans 17 residues. Trimming cost V 1 base and J 10 bases, with 23 bases left between them. Germline V lookup: CDR1 SGHNT, CDR2 YENEEA. CDR3 sequence: CASSLVNAGGGGTEQFF. The CDR3 nucleotides read TGTGCCAGCAGCTTAGTGAATGCTGGGGGCGGGGGTACGGAGCAGTTCTTC.

The chain couples TRBV5-4 to TRBJ1-1; unclear D gene. Between the trimmed V and J ends, which lost 4 bases and 0 bases, there was a span of 10 bases. The CDR3 is made up of 14 amino acids. CDR1 and CDR2 (germline): SGHNT, YYREEE (reference sequence). CDR3 DNA sequence: TGTGCCAGCAGCACGCGCGGTTTGAACACTGAAGCTTTCTTT. Translated, it gives CASSTRGLNTEAFF.

The CDR3 nucleotides read TGTGCCAGCAGCAAAAAAACTAGCCTACTTAACAATGAGCAGTTCTTC. Protein: CASSKKTSLLNNEQFF. This sequence joins TRBV13 and TRBJ2-1, with a possible D match to TRBD2 (6 bases). This CDR3 has 16 amino acids. From germline, CDR1 is PRHDT and CDR2 FYEKMQ (reference sequence). The V gene lost 5 bases and the J gene lost 5 bases, with 19 bases spanning the gap.

V is TRBV7-9 and J is TRBJ2-7; 9 bases match TRBD1. After removal of 2 bases from V and 6 bases from J, the junction contained 5 bases not matched to a gene. The V gene's germline CDR1 is SEHNR and CDR2 FQNEAQ (reference sequence). The CDR3 totals 14 residues. CDR3 amino acids: CASSLLGGQGEQYF. The CDR3, as DNA: TGTGCCAGCAGCTTATTGGGGGGACAGGGCGAGCAGTACTTC.

The chain is built from TRBV5-1 and TRBJ2-5; 10 bases are a match to TRBD2. Per germline, CDR1 SGHRS and CDR2 YFSETQ. The CDR3 sequence is 15 residues long. J gave up 1 base and V 2 bases, and 2 bases lay outside the gene matches. CDR3 sequence reads: CASSLAGGAQETQYF. The CDR3 DNA is TGCGCCAGCAGCTTAGCGGGAGGGGCCCAAGAGACCCAGTACTTC.

The chain combines TRBV21-1 with TRBJ2-7; no DNA check was done on the table's D call, TRBD2. TRBV21-1 is deemed a pseudogene. The CDR3 sequence is 17 residues long. The CDR3 reads CASSTIQTSGRSYEQYF. The CDR3 coding sequence is TGTGCCAGCAGCACTATCCAGACTAGCGGGAGGTCCTACGAGCAGTACTTC.

There are many counts of this clone. This chain uses TRBV10-3 with TRBJ1-6; 7 bases map to TRBD1. Germline V CDR1 and CDR2: ENHRY, SYGVKD. The CDR3 is made up of 15 amino acids. V trimming: 4 bases; J trimming: 5 bases; junction bases outside the gene matches: 5. CDR3 sequence: CAISGRDSHNSPLHF. The CDR3 DNA sequence: TGTGCCATCAGTGGCCGGGACAGCCATAATTCACCCCTCCACTTT.

In DNA form, the CDR3 reads TGTGCCATCAGTGAGTCGGGGGGTCCCCCGAATGAGCAGTTCTTC. Translation: CAISESGGPPNEQFF. This chain joins TRBV10-3 and TRBJ2-1, with D maybe TRBD2 (6 bases). V was pared by 0 bases and J by 7 bases, with 13 bases between. Germline V CDR1 and CDR2: ENHRY, SYGVKD. CDR3 length: 15 residues.